This T cell receptor beta chain was identified during a study of cytomegalovirus exposure and HLA in healthy donors. Findings and limits, study-wide: Several top significant clusters appeared, in a later analysis, to be linked to common viral pathogens. V- and J-gene trimming in TCR beta was tied to a missense DCLRE1C variant by an analysis performed later.

Donors sampled were nominally healthy, though unrecorded immune exposures were likely. For this clone: Its target is unknown.

This CDR3 region has 16 residues. The V gene end was trimmed by 3 bases and the J gene end by 4 bases; junction bases not matched to a gene: 10. Germline V gene sequence: CDR1 MNHNS, CDR2 SASEGT. Amplification used 60 Vbeta primers and 13 Jbeta primers. Profiling relied on immunoSEQ multiplex PCR, and the TCRdb table lists in-frame clones only, not all of them. In the table there are tens of thousands of clones, roughly 80% of which are singletons. The chain joins TRBV6-1 to TRBJ2-3, with TRBD2 matching 7 bases. Specimen: PBMCs. The receptor was isolated from a man aged 50-59 years in good health and CMV-seropositive. For the CDR3, the DNA is TGTGCCAGCAGTGAGGCTAGCGGATGGAATTCAGATACGCAGTATTTT. Residues: CASSEASGWNSDTQYF.